A selection of T cell receptor beta chains follows, all from one sample in a study of T cell repertoires in cytomegalovirus infection. Each CDR3 protein gets one entry after TCRdb re-called the reads with MiXCR. Here the sample spans about 200,000 distinct CDR3 sequences, 9.5% being singletons. Sequenced material: PBMCs. The origin of the receptors is a human donor in good health (CMV status not recorded). Some clones in this sample may be carry-over from other donors' samples. Each CDR3 is given with its conserved first and last residue. D genes are given only for firm matches. Clone sizes are given selectively: once, few, many, or a class where the clone is expanded.

D gene | J gene | V gene | clone size | CDR3 protein | CDR3 DNA
TRBD1 | TRBJ2-7 | TRBV5-4 | . | CASSLGDRGSVHEQYF | TGTGCCAGCAGCTTGGGGGACAGGGGATCGGTCCACGAGCAGTACTTC
. | TRBJ1-1 | TRBV19 | . | CASSWQGETEAFF | TGTGCCAGTAGTTGGCAGGGAGAGACTGAAGCTTTCTTT
. | TRBJ1-1 | TRBV19 | many | CASSIYRVEAFF | TGTGCCAGTAGTATCTATCGTGTTGAAGCTTTCTTT
. | TRBJ1-1 | TRBV12-3/TRBV12-4 | . | CASSPTWDTEAFF | TGTGCCAGCAGTCCAACCTGGGACACTGAAGCTTTCTTT
. | TRBJ2-5 | TRBV7-7 | many | CASSPSSSTGQETQYF | TGTGCTAGCAGCCCATCCTCCTCGACAGGTCAAGAGACCCAGTACTTC
. | TRBJ1-3 | TRBV12-3/TRBV12-4 | few | CASSFGLNSGNTIYF | TGTGCCAGCAGTTTCGGGCTAAACTCTGGAAACACCATATATTTT
TRBD2 | TRBJ2-3 | TRBV25-1 | many | CASSVGGDTDTQYF | TGTGCCAGCAGTGTCGGGGGGGACACAGATACGCAGTATTTT
. | TRBJ2-7 | TRBV9 | . | CASSVNHSPYEQYF | TGTGCCAGCAGCGTAAACCACAGCCCCTACGAGCAGTACTTC
. | TRBJ2-4 | TRBV5-4 | . | CASSFRPGRAKNIQYF | TGTGCCAGCAGCTTTCGTCCGGGAAGAGCCAAAAACATTCAGTACTTC
. | TRBJ2-7 | TRBV20-1 | . | CSARGNRDGSYEQYF | TGCAGTGCTAGAGGGAACCGGGACGGGTCCTACGAGCAGTACTTC
. | TRBJ2-2 | TRBV12-3/TRBV12-4 | many | CASSFHTGELFF | TGTGCCAGCAGTTTTCACACCGGGGAGCTGTTTTTT
. | TRBJ2-7 | TRBV6-2/TRBV6-3 | many | CASSYSRHYEQYF | TGTGCCAGCAGTTACTCCCGACACTACGAGCAGTACTTC
TRBD2 | TRBJ2-5 | TRBV7-2 | many | CASSLVPGREKTQYF | TGTGCCAGCAGCTTAGTGCCGGGGAGGGAGAAGACCCAGTACTTC
. | TRBJ1-1 | TRBV18 | many | CASSPGTNYEAFF | TGTGCCAGCTCACCAGGGACAAACTATGAAGCTTTCTTT
. | TRBJ2-5 | TRBV28 | many | CASSSGPPAEDRETQYF | TGTGCCAGCAGTTCTGGCCCCCCGGCGGAAGATAGGGAGACCCAGTACTTC
TRBD2 | TRBJ2-7 | TRBV29-1 | . | CSVEGREDEQYF | TGCAGCGTTGAGGGGCGGGAGGACGAGCAGTACTTC
. | TRBJ2-1 | TRBV20-1 | few | CSARRGVRNEQFF | TGCAGTGCGAGAAGGGGGGTACGCAATGAGCAGTTCTTC
TRBD1 | TRBJ1-1 | TRBV14 | . | CASSQRQGETEAFF | TGTGCCAGCAGCCAGAGACAGGGGGAGACTGAAGCTTTCTTT
. | TRBJ2-5 | TRBV7-9 | . | CASSLPGLQETQYF | TGTGCCAGCAGCTTGCCAGGGCTCCAAGAGACCCAGTACTTC
. | TRBJ2-7 | TRBV7-9 | many | CASSFENEQYF | TGTGCCAGCAGCTTCGAAAACGAGCAGTACTTC
. | TRBJ2-7 | TRBV28 | many | CASRLTGPAYEQYF | TGTGCCAGCAGACTTACAGGTCCGGCCTACGAGCAGTACTTC
. | TRBJ1-5 | TRBV12-3/TRBV12-4 | many | CASSPGRYQPQHF | TGTGCCAGCAGTCCCGGACGGTATCAGCCCCAGCATTTT
. | TRBJ2-3 | TRBV5-5 | . | CASSLEGWSTDTQYF | TGTGCCAGCAGCTTGGAGGGGTGGAGCACAGATACGCAGTATTTT
. | TRBJ2-3 | TRBV25-1 | . | CASSELVLADTQYF | TGTGCCAGCAGTGAACTAGTTTTAGCCGATACGCAGTATTTT
. | TRBJ2-7 | TRBV3-1 | . | CASSQGTALSEQYF | TGTGCCAGCAGCCAAGGGACGGCCCTGAGTGAGCAGTACTTC
. | TRBJ2-4 | TRBV4-3 | many | CASSPRADMNIQYF | TGCGCCAGCAGCCCACGGGCGGATATGAACATTCAGTACTTC
. | TRBJ1-3 | TRBV20-1 | many | CSARGGARETGNTIYF | TGCAGTGCTAGGGGGGGGGCGCGAGAGACTGGAAACACCATATATTTT
TRBD2 | TRBJ2-1 | TRBV6-4 | few | CASSDVSGSIFNEQFF | TGTGCCAGCAGTGATGTGAGCGGGAGCATTTTTAATGAGCAGTTCTTC
TRBD1 | TRBJ2-6 | TRBV6-1 | few | CASSPGQYSGANVLTF | TGTGCCAGCAGCCCGGGACAGTATTCTGGGGCCAACGTCCTGACTTTC
TRBD1 | TRBJ1-1 | TRBV7-9 | . | CAGKDREDEAFF | TGTGCCGGGAAGGACAGGGAGGATGAAGCTTTCTTT
TRBD1 | TRBJ1-1 | TRBV3-1 | few | CASSHGFQGAKRGAFF | TGTGCCAGCAGCCACGGTTTTCAGGGGGCGAAAAGGGGAGCTTTCTTT
. | TRBJ1-6 | TRBV2 | . | CASSELRNNSPLHF | TGTGCCAGCAGTGAGCTACGGAATAATTCACCCCTCCACTTT
. | TRBJ1-5 | TRBV7-4 | few | CASSSIGERDSNQPQHF | TGTGCCAGCAGCTCGATAGGGGAGAGGGATAGCAATCAGCCCCAGCATTTT
. | TRBJ1-5 | TRBV28 | many | CASSSGQNQPQHF | TGTGCCAGCAGTTCCGGACAGAATCAGCCCCAGCATTTT
. | TRBJ1-6 | TRBV11-2 | few | CASSLGSFWERDRQRNNSPLHF | TGTGCCAGCAGCTTGGGCTCCTTCTGGGAGAGGGACCGTCAGAGGAATAATTCACCCCTCCACTTT
TRBD2 | TRBJ2-1 | TRBV6-2/TRBV6-3 | . | CASSSTTGGGYNEQFF | TGTGCCAGCAGTTCCACAACCGGGGGGGGCTACAATGAGCAGTTCTTC
. | TRBJ2-5 | TRBV6-2/TRBV6-3 | few | CASSHPTGPPRETQYF | TGTGCCAGCAGTCATCCAACCGGGCCCCCTCGGGAGACCCAGTACTTC
. | TRBJ1-5 | TRBV19 | . | CASTRDFGQPQHF | TGTGCCAGTACCCGGGATTTCGGGCAGCCCCAGCATTTT
TRBD2 | TRBJ2-7 | TRBV3-1 | few | CASSQGAGLAGVEQYF | TGTGCCAGCAGCCAAGGCGCCGGGTTAGCGGGGGTCGAGCAGTACTTC
. | TRBJ1-2 | TRBV7-9 | . | CASSLGSTVYGYTF | TGTGCCAGCAGCTTAGGGTCTACAGTTTATGGCTACACCTTC
. | TRBJ2-1 | TRBV11-2 | . | CASSIVWGPSSYNEQFF | TGTGCCAGCAGCATAGTCTGGGGCCCGAGCTCCTACAATGAGCAGTTCTTC
. | TRBJ2-7 | TRBV12-3/TRBV12-4 | many | CASSLGTSRSYEQYF | TGTGCCAGCAGTCTCGGGACTTCCCGCTCCTACGAGCAGTACTTC
. | TRBJ2-3 | TRBV6-4 | many | CASSDSSGGGGTDTQYF | TGTGCCAGCAGTGACTCGAGTGGCGGGGGCGGCACAGATACGCAGTATTTT
. | TRBJ1-5 | TRBV24-1 | . | CATSDGSGGRQPQHF | TGTGCCACCAGTGATGGCTCGGGGGGCCGGCAGCCCCAGCATTTT
TRBD2 | TRBJ2-1 | TRBV5-5 | many | CASSRGLAGAENEQFF | TGTGCCAGCAGCCGTGGACTAGCGGGAGCTGAGAATGAGCAGTTCTTC
. | TRBJ2-1 | TRBV3-1 | many | CASSRGYNEQFF | TGTGCCAGCAGCCGAGGATACAATGAGCAGTTCTTC